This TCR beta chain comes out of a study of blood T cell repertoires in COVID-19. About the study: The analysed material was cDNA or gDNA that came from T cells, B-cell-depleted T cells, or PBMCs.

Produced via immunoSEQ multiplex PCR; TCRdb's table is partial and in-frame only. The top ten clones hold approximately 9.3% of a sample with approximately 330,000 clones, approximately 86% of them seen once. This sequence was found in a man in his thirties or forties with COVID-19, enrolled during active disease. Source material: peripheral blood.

The CDR3: CASSPKGETQYF. CDR3 DNA sequence: TGTGCCAGCAGCCCAAAGGGGGAGACCCAGTACTTC. The rearrangement joins TRBV7-2 to TRBJ2-5; possibly TRBD1 for D (5 bases). Germline values: CDR1 SGHTA, CDR2 FQGNSA. The CDR3 extends over 12 amino acids. The V and J ends lost 5 bases and 5 bases respectively, with 9 bases between them.